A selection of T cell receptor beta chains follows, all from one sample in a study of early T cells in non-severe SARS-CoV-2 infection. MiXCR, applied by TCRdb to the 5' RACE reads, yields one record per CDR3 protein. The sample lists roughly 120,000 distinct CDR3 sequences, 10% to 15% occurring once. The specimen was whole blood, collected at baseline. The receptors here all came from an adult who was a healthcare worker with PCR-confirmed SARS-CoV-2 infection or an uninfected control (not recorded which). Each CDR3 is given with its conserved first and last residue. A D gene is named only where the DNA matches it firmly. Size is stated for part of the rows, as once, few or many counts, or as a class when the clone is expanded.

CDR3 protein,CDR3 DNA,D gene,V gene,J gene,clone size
CASGRADTQYF,TGTGCCAGCGGTCGAGCAGATACGCAGTATTTT,NA,TRBV28,TRBJ2-3,few
CASSGYGTEAFF,TGTGCCAGCAGCGGCTATGGCACTGAAGCTTTCTTT,NA,TRBV5-8,TRBJ1-1,many
CSLSWAGFPDTQYF,TGCAGCCTAAGCTGGGCAGGGTTTCCAGATACGCAGTATTTT,NA,TRBV29-1,TRBJ2-3,many
CASSQVKGQGAYYGYTF,TGTGCCAGCAGCCAAGTGAAAGGACAGGGGGCGTATTATGGCTACACCTTC,TRBD1,TRBV4-2,TRBJ1-2,NA
CASRVPGPNYNEQFF,TGTGCCAGCAGGGTCCCGGGACCGAACTACAATGAGCAGTTCTTC,NA,TRBV2,TRBJ2-1,few
CASRYNPGGVNTEAFF,TGTGCCAGCAGATATAACCCAGGGGGGGTGAACACTGAAGCTTTCTTT,TRBD1,TRBV6-6,TRBJ1-1,few
CASSSFNAKETQYF,TGTGCCAGCAGCTCTTTCAACGCTAAAGAGACCCAGTACTTC,NA,TRBV7-9,TRBJ2-5,few
CASSPSHGSLAYGYTF,TGTGCCAGCAGCCCATCGCACGGATCCCTTGCTTATGGCTACACCTTC,NA,TRBV14,TRBJ1-2,NA
CASSRQGAITEAFF,TGTGCCAGCAGCCGACAGGGGGCGATCACTGAAGCTTTCTTT,TRBD1,TRBV7-2,TRBJ1-1,few
CASSPGTGGYQPQHF,TGTGCCAGCTCACCAGGCACAGGGGGGTATCAGCCCCAGCATTTT,TRBD1,TRBV18,TRBJ1-5,few
CSASSGLRIGELFF,TGCAGTGCTAGTAGTGGTCTCCGTATCGGGGAGCTGTTTTTT,NA,TRBV20-1,TRBJ2-2,NA
CASSTAPMGVYEQYF,TGTGCCAGCTCAACCGCCCCCATGGGGGTGTACGAGCAGTACTTC,NA,TRBV18,TRBJ2-7,NA
CASSGGDASYEQYF,TGTGCCAGCAGCGGCGGGGACGCCTCCTACGAGCAGTACTTC,NA,TRBV11-2,TRBJ2-7,NA
CASRGTGGRYNSPLHF,TGTGCCAGCAGGGGGACAGGGGGGCGATATAATTCACCCCTCCACTTT,TRBD1,TRBV6-1,TRBJ1-6,NA
CASSPRQGSYGYTF,TGCGCCAGCAGCCCGAGGCAGGGAAGCTATGGCTACACCTTC,NA,TRBV4-1,TRBJ1-2,NA
CASSLLTGGVYEQYF,TGTGCCAGCAGTTTACTTACAGGGGGCGTCTACGAGCAGTACTTC,TRBD1,TRBV27,TRBJ2-7,few
CASSERGNGYTF,TGTGCCAGCAGTGAACGGGGAAATGGCTACACCTTC,NA,TRBV2,TRBJ1-2,medium-sized
CASSGGVGVYNEQFF,TGCGCCAGCAGCGGCGGAGTTGGGGTCTACAATGAGCAGTTCTTC,NA,TRBV5-1,TRBJ2-1,NA
CASSEEGQAEAFF,TGTGCCAGCAGTGAAGAGGGACAGGCAGAAGCTTTCTTT,TRBD1,TRBV2,TRBJ1-1,NA
CSARDTHRGINYEQYF,TGCAGTGCTAGAGATACACACCGCGGGATTAACTACGAGCAGTACTTC,NA,TRBV20-1,TRBJ2-7,NA
CASSLADTQYF,TGTGCCAGCAGCTTAGCAGATACGCAGTATTTT,NA,TRBV7-2,TRBJ2-3,many
CASSAGTGIGETQYF,TGTGCCAGCAGTGCCGGGACAGGGATTGGGGAGACCCAGTACTTC,TRBD1,TRBV6-5,TRBJ2-5,few
CASSFGPAGVNTEAFF,TGTGCCAGCAGCTTCGGACCCGCCGGAGTAAACACTGAAGCTTTCTTT,NA,TRBV5-5,TRBJ1-1,few
CSSETARGGFF,TGCAGCTCTGAGACCGCTAGAGGGGGGTTCTTC,NA,TRBV29-1,TRBJ2-1,NA
CASNPRQGQDGELFF,TGCGCCAGCAACCCCAGACAGGGGCAGGACGGGGAGCTGTTTTTT,TRBD1,TRBV5-1,TRBJ2-2,NA
CAWKGTGSYEQYF,TGTGCCTGGAAGGGGACAGGCTCCTACGAGCAGTACTTC,TRBD1,TRBV30,TRBJ2-7,many
CAIGQGPYEQYF,TGTGCCATCGGACAAGGCCCCTACGAGCAGTACTTC,NA,TRBV10-3,TRBJ2-7,NA
CASSRPGNTEAFF,TGTGCCAGCAGCCGTCCGGGGAACACTGAAGCTTTCTTT,NA,TRBV5-4,TRBJ1-1,few
CAISEGDTSYGYTF,TGTGCCATCAGTGAGGGGGACACGAGCTATGGCTACACCTTC,NA,TRBV10-3,TRBJ1-2,many
CASSLGPGTDTQYF,TGCGCCAGCAGCTTGGGTCCGGGCACAGATACGCAGTATTTT,NA,TRBV5-1,TRBJ2-3,few
CASSNPIGTFYNEQFF,TGTGCCAGTAGCAACCCCATCGGGACTTTCTACAATGAGCAGTTCTTC,NA,TRBV19,TRBJ2-1,many
CSVPGLAPETQYF,TGCAGTGTACCGGGACTAGCCCCAGAGACCCAGTACTTC,TRBD2,TRBV20-1,TRBJ2-5,NA
CASSSQRSSYNEQFF,TGTGCCAGCAGTTCCCAGCGGAGCTCCTACAATGAGCAGTTCTTC,NA,TRBV12-3/TRBV12-4,TRBJ2-1,few
CATGVGNTIYF,TGTGCCACCGGGGTCGGAAACACCATATATTTT,NA,TRBV12-3/TRBV12-4,TRBJ1-3,NA
CARGLPRLAGGPLAINEQFF,TGTGCCAGAGGACTACCCCGACTAGCGGGGGGACCTCTCGCCATCAATGAGCAGTTCTTC,TRBD2,TRBV12-3/TRBV12-4,TRBJ2-1,few
CASSPGGVNEKLFF,TGTGCCAGCAGCCCCGGGGGGGTAAATGAAAAACTGTTTTTT,NA,TRBV9,TRBJ1-4,NA
CASSVLPAARNEQFF,TGTGCCAGCAGCGTTCTCCCAGCCGCCCGCAATGAGCAGTTCTTC,NA,TRBV9,TRBJ2-1,NA
CASSQGGQGLHEQYF,TGTGCCAGCAGCCAAGGAGGGCAGGGGTTACACGAGCAGTACTTC,NA,TRBV3-1,TRBJ2-7,few
CASSDSPVRGLGYTF,TGTGCCAGCAGTGATTCCCCCGTTCGGGGGTTAGGCTACACCTTC,NA,TRBV25-1,TRBJ1-2,few
CASSPGLEGNEQFF,TGTGCCAGCAGCCCCGGGCTAGAGGGCAATGAGCAGTTCTTC,NA,TRBV7-6,TRBJ2-1,few
CAISVLAGDTQYF,TGTGCCATCAGTGTACTAGCGGGGGATACGCAGTATTTT,TRBD2,TRBV10-3,TRBJ2-3,many
CSVSRSGTGELFF,TGCAGCGTCTCCCGGTCGGGTACCGGGGAGCTGTTTTTT,NA,TRBV29-1,TRBJ2-2,NA
CASTKPQGQRGGPTDTQYF,TGTGCCAGCACCAAACCCCAGGGCCAGCGGGGGGGACCCACAGATACGCAGTATTTT,TRBD2,TRBV2,TRBJ2-3,many
CASNEGSSYEQYF,TGTGCCAGCAACGAGGGGAGCTCCTACGAGCAGTACTTC,NA,TRBV7-9,TRBJ2-7,few
CASSLNSANEQFF,TGTGCCAGCAGCTTAAACTCCGCTAATGAGCAGTTCTTC,NA,TRBV7-3,TRBJ2-1,few
CASSLRRLTDTQYF,TGTGCCAGCAGCTTGAGACGACTCACGGATACGCAGTATTTT,NA,TRBV11-2,TRBJ2-3,few
CASSLRGATDTQYF,TGTGCCAGCAGCCTGAGGGGGGCCACAGATACGCAGTATTTT,NA,TRBV3-1,TRBJ2-3,few
CASSLKGHLTQYF,TGTGCCAGCAGCTTAAAGGGACACCTTACCCAGTACTTC,NA,TRBV7-2,TRBJ2-5,NA
CASSPGTSVVNTGELFF,TGCGCCAGCAGCCCCGGGACTAGCGTGGTTAACACCGGGGAGCTGTTTTTT,TRBD2,TRBV5-1,TRBJ2-2,few
CASSLTGTDSNYGYTF,TGTGCCAGCAGCTTGACCGGGACAGACTCTAACTATGGCTACACCTTC,TRBD1,TRBV11-2,TRBJ1-2,NA
CASRTGEVSPLHF,TGTGCCAGCAGGACAGGGGAGGTTTCACCCCTCCACTTT,TRBD1,TRBV7-9,TRBJ1-6,NA
CASSPAGQGDYGYTF,TGCGCCAGCAGCCCGGCGGGACAGGGTGACTATGGCTACACCTTC,TRBD1,TRBV5-1,TRBJ1-2,many
CASSSRGREAAGNTIYF,TGTGCCAGCAGCTCGAGAGGCAGGGAAGCTGCTGGAAACACCATATATTTT,NA,TRBV7-9,TRBJ1-3,many
CASSSWTGGGYTF,TGTGCCAGCAGTTCCTGGACAGGGGGAGGCTACACCTTC,TRBD1,TRBV12-3/TRBV12-4,TRBJ1-2,many